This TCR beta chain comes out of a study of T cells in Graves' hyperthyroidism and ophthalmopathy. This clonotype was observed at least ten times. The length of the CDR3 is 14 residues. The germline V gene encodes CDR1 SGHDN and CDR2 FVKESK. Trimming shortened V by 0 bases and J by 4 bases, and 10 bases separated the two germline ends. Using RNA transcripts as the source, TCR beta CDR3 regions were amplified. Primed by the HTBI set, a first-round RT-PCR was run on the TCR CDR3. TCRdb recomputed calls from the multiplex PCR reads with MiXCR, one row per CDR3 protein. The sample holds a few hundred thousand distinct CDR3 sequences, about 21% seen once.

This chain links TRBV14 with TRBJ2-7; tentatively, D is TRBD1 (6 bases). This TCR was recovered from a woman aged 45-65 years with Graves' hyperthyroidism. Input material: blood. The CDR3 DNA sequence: TGTGCCAGCAGCCAAGACAGGGGATTGTACGAGCAGTACTTC. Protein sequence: CASSQDRGLYEQYF.